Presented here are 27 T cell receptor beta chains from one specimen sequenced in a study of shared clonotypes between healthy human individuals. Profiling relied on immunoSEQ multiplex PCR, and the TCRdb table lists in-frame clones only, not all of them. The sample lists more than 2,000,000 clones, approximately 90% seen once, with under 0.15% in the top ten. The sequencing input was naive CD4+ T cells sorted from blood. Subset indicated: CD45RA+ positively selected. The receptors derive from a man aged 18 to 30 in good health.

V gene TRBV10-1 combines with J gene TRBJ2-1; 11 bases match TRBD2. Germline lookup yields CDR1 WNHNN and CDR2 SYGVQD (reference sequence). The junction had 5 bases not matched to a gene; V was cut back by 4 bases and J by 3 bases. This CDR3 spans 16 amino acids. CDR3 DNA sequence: TGCGCCAGCAGTGCGTCCGGGACTAGCGGCTACAATGAGCAGTTCTTC. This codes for CASSASGTSGYNEQFF.

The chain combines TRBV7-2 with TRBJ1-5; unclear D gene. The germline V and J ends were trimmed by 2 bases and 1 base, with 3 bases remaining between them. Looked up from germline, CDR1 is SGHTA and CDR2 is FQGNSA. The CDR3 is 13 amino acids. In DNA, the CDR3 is TGTGCCAGCAGCTTAAAAAGCAATCAGCCCCAGCATTTT. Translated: CASSLKSNQPQHF.

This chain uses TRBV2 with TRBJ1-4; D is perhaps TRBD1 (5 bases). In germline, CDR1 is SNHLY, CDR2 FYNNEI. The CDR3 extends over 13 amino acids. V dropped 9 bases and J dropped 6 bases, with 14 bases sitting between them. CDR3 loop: CASTRFRDEKLFF. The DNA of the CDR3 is TGTGCCAGTACTCGGTTCAGGGATGAAAAACTGTTTTTT.

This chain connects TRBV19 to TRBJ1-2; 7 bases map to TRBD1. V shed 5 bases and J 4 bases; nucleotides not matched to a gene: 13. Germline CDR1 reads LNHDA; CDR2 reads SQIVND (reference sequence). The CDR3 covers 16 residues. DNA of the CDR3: TGTGCCAGTAGTCAACCCGGGACAGCCGCATTCTATGGCTACACCTTC. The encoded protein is CASSQPGTAAFYGYTF.

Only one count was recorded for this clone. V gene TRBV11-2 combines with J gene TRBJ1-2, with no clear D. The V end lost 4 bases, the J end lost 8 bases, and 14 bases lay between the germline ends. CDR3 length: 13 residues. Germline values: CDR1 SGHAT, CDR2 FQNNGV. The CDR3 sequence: CASSSGSPGGYTF. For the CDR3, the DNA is TGTGCCAGCAGCTCCGGGTCACCGGGCGGCTACACCTTC.

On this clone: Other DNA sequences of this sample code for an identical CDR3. The DNA of the CDR3 is TGTGCCTGGAGTCGCGGAGATTACGAGCAGTACTTC. Residues: CAWSRGDYEQYF. This chain joins TRBV30 and TRBJ2-7; no definite D call. This CDR3 is built from 12 residues. V shed 2 bases and J shed 4 bases, with 9 bases lying between them. Germline V gene data show CDR1 as GTSNPN and CDR2 as SVGIG (reference sequence).

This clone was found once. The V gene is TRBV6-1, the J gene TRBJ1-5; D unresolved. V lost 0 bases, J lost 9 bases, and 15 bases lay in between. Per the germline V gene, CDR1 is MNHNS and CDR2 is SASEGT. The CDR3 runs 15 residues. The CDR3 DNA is TGTGCCAGCAGTGAAGCTGGGCAGGATTGGAGGCCCCAGCATTTT. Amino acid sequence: CASSEAGQDWRPQHF.

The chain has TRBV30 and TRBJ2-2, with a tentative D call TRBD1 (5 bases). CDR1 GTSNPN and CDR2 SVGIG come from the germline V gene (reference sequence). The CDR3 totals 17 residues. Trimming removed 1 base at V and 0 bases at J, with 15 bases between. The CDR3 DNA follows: TGTGCCTGGAGTGCATCCAGGGTAACAGCGAACACCGGGGAGCTGTTTTTT. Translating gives CAWSASRVTANTGELFF.

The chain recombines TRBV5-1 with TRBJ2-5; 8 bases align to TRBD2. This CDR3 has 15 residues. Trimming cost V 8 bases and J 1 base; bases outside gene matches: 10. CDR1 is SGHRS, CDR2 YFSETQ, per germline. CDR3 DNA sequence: TGCGCCAGTGCCCGAGTAGCGGGGCTCCAAGAGACCCAGTACTTC. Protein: CASARVAGLQETQYF.

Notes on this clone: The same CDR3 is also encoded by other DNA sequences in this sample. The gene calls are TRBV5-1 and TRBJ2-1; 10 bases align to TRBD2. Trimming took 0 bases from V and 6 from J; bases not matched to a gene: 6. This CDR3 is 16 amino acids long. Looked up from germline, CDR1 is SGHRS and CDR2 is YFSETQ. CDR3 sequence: CASSLAVSGRGNEQFF. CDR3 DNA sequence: TGCGCCAGCAGCTTGGCCGTGAGCGGGAGGGGCAATGAGCAGTTCTTC.

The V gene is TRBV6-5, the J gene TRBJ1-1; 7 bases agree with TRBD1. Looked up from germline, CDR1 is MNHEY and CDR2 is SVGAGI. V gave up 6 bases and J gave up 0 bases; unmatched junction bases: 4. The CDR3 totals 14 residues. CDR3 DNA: TGTGCCAGCAGCACCGACAGGGTGAACACTGAAGCTTTCTTT. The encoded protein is CASSTDRVNTEAFF.

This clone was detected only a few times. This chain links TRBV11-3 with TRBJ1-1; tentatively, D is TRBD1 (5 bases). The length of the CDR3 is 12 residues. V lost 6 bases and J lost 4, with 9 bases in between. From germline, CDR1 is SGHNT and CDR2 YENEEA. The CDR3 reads CASSNGGTEAFF. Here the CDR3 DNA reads TGTGCCAGCAGTAACGGGGGCACTGAAGCTTTCTTT.

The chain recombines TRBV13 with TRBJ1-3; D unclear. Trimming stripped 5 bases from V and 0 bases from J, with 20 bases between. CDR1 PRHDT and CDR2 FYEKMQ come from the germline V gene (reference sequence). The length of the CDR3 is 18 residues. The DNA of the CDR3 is TGTGCCAGCAGCGCGTACGCTTACGACCTGAGCTCTGGAAACACCATATATTTT. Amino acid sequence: CASSAYAYDLSSGNTIYF.

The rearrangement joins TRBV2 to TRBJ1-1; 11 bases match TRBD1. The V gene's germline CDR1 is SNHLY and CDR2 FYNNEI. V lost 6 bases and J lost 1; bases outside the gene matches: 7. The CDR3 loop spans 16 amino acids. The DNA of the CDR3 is TGTGCCAGCAGCTCGGGACAGGGGGTACGGAACACTGAAGCTTTCTTT. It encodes CASSSGQGVRNTEAFF.

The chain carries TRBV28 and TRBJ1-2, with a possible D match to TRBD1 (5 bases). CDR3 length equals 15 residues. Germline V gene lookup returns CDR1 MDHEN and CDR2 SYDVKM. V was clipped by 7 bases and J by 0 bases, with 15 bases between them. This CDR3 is CASNLGTSTNYGYTF. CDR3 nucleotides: TGTGCCAGCAATCTCGGGACCTCAACTAACTATGGCTACACCTTC.

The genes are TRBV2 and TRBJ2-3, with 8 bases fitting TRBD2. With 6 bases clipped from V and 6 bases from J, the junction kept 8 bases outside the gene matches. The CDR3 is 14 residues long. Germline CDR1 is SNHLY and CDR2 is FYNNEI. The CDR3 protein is CASRPGGPLDTQYF. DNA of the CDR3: TGTGCCAGCAGGCCGGGGGGGCCATTGGATACGCAGTATTTT.

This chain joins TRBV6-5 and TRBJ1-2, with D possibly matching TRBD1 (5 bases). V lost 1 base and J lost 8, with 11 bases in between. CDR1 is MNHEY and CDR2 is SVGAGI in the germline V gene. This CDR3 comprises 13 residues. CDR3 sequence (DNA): TGTGCCAGCAGTTACTTGGGGACTGGGGGCTACACCTTC. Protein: CASSYLGTGGYTF.

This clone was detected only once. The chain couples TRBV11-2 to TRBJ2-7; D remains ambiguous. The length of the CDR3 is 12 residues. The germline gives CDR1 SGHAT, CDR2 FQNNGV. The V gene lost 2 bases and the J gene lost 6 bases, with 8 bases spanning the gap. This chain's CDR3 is CASSLSPTEQYF. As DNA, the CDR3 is TGTGCCAGCAGCTTAAGTCCCACCGAGCAGTACTTC.

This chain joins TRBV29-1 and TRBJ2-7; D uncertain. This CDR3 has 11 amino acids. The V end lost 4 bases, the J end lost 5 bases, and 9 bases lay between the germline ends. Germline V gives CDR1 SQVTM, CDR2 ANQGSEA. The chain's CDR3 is CSVVSWDEQYF. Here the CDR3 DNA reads TGCAGCGTTGTATCGTGGGACGAGCAGTACTTC.

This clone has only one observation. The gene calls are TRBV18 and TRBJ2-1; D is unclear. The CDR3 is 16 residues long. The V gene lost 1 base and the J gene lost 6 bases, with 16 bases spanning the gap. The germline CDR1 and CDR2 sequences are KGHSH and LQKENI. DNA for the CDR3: TGTGCCAGCTCACCACGGGTCGCCCAACCTTTCAATGAGCAGTTCTTC. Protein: CASSPRVAQPFNEQFF.

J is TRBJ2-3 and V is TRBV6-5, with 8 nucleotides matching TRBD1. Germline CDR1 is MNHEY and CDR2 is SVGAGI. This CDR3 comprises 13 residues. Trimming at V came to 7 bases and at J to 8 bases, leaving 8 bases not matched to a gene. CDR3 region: CASKGQGYATQYF. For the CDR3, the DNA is TGTGCCAGCAAAGGACAGGGTTATGCTACGCAGTATTTT.

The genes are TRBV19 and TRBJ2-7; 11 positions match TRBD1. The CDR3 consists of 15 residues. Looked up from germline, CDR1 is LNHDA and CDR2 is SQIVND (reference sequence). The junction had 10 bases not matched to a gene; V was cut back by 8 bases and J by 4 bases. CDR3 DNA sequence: TGTGCCAGTTCTCAACCGGGACAGGGGGTTTACGAGCAGTACTTC. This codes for CASSQPGQGVYEQYF.

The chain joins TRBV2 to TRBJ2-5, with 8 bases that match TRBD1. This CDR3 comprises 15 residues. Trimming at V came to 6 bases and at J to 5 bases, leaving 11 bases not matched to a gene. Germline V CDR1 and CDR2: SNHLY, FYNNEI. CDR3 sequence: CASRTNSGGAETQYF. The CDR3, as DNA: TGTGCCAGCAGAACAAACTCAGGGGGCGCGGAGACCCAGTACTTC.

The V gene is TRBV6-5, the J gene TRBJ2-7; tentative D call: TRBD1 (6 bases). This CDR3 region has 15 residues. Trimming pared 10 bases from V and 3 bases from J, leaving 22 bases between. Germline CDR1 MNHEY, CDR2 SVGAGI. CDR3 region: CATRKKGDPLYEQYF. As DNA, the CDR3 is TGTGCCACCCGAAAAAAGGGGGACCCACTCTACGAGCAGTACTTC.

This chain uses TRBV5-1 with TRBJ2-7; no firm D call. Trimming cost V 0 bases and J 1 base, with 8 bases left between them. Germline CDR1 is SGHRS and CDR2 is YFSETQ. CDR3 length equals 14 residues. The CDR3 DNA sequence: TGCGCCAGCAGCTTGGTGGGGATTTCCTACGAGCAGTACTTC. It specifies CASSLVGISYEQYF.

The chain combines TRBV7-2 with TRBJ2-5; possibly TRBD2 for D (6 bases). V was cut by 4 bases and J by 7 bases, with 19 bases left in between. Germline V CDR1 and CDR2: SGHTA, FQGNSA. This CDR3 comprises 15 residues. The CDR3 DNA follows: TGTGCCAGCAGCTCAGACCCCGGGTCCGGGGGGACCCAGTACTTC. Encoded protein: CASSSDPGSGGTQYF.

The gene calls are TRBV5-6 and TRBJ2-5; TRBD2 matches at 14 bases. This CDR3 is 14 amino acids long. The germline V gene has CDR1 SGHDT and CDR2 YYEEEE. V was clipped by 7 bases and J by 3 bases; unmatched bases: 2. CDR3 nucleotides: TGTGCCAGCGGGACTAGCGGGAGCGAAGAGACCCAGTACTTC. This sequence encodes CASGTSGSEETQYF.